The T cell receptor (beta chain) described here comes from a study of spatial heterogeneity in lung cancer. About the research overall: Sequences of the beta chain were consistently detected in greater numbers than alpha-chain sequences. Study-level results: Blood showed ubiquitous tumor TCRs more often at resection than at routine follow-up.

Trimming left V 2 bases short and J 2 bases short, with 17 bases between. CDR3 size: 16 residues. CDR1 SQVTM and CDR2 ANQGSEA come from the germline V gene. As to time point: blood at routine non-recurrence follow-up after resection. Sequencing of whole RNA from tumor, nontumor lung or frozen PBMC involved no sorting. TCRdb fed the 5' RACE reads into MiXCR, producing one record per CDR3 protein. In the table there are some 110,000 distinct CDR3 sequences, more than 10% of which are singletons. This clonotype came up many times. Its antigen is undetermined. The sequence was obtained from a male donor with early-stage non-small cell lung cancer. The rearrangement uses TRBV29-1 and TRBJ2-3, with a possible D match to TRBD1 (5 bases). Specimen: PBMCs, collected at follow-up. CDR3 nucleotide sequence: TGCAGCGTTGAATCCTCCCGCGGCAGGGTCACAGATACGCAGTATTTT. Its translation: CSVESSRGRVTDTQYF.